The 29 T cell receptor beta chains below all came from one sample that was sequenced in a study of tumor and adjacent non-tumor tissue in lung cancer. Three rounds of nested PCR, following a modified ARM-PCR protocol, produced the TCRbeta library. TCRdb re-derived calls from the multiplex PCR reads in MiXCR, one entry per CDR3 protein. The sample shows some 200,000 distinct CDR3 sequences, roughly 70% of them seen only once. The template was RNA from unsorted bulk tissue. The sample consisted of lung tumor tissue. These receptors all come from a man between 60 and 75 years old with non-small cell lung cancer.

With regard to this clonotype: An end of the junction does not agree with germline; a read error may underlie this. The chain couples TRBV20-1 to TRBJ2-1; 11 nucleotides align to TRBD2. CDR1 is DFQATT and CDR2 is SNEGSKA in the germline V gene (reference sequence). This CDR3 is built from 16 residues. The CDR3 loop is CSVRPILAGVVNEQFF. The CDR3 nucleotides are TGCAGTGTTAGACCCATACTAGCGGGAGTTGTCAATGAGCAGTTCTTC.

The chain employs TRBV2 and TRBJ1-1, with TRBD1 identical over 7 bases. Trimming took 3 bases from V and 5 from J; bases not matched to a gene: 6. This CDR3 is 14 amino acids long. Germline V gene lookup returns CDR1 SNHLY and CDR2 FYNNEI. CDR3 DNA sequence: TGTGCCAGCAGTGATAGGACAGGCTTGACTGAAGCTTTCTTT. It yields the protein CASSDRTGLTEAFF.

This rearrangement joins TRBV11-3 to TRBJ2-7; D perhaps matches TRBD2 (5 bases). The CDR3 is 12 amino acids. Germline V lookup: CDR1 SGHNT, CDR2 YENEEA. V dropped 9 bases and J dropped 12 bases, with 21 bases sitting between them. CDR3 sequence: CASSVGLVEMYF. The CDR3 DNA sequence: TGTGCCAGTAGCGTGGGGTTAGTTGAGATGTACTTC.

Concerning this clonotype: One junction end disagrees with the germline gene, perhaps due to a read error. The chain has TRBV10-3 and TRBJ1-1; D perhaps matches TRBD1 (5 bases). This CDR3 region has 12 residues. CDR1 and CDR2 (germline): ENHRY, SYGVKD. The CDR3: CAISELGTEAFF. CDR3 nucleotide sequence: TGTGCCATCAGTGAGCTGGGGACTGAAGCGTTCTTT.

This clonotype has a single count. At one of its ends the junction is not consistent with the germline gene, which may arise from a read error. J is TRBJ2-1 and V is TRBV12-3 or TRBV12-4, with D perhaps TRBD2 (5 bases). The CDR3 runs to 15 residues. The CDR3 nucleotides read TGTGCCAACAGTTTAACCGGGAAACTCCTCAATGAGCAGTTCTTC. Its translation: CANSLTGKLLNEQFF.

This clonotype appeared once. The chain carries TRBV11-3 and TRBJ2-1, with TRBD2 matching 7 bases. Germline-derived CDR1 and CDR2 are SGHNT and YENEEA. The CDR3 totals 15 residues. V shed 1 base and J 12 bases; nucleotides not matched to a gene: 12. The CDR3 protein is CASSLGASWGGVQFF. CDR3 nucleotides: TGTGCCAGCAGCTTAGGAGCTAGCTGGGGAGGGGTGCAGTTCTTC.

About this clonotype: Relative to the germline gene, one junction end is altered; a read error may explain this. This rearrangement joins TRBV5-5 to TRBJ2-3; TRBD2 aligns across 9 bases. The CDR3 is 15 amino acids. Germline loops: CDR1 SGHKS, CDR2 YYEKEE (reference sequence). DNA for the CDR3: TGTGTCAGCAGCTTGGCGGGGGGGGGCGCAGATACGCAGTATTTT. Its protein is CVSSLAGGGADTQYF.

For this clonotype: Its ends do not fully match the called genes, so a read error is possible. This chain uses TRBV4-1 with TRBJ2-3; 10 bases agree with TRBD2. Germline V gives CDR1 MGHRA, CDR2 YSYEKL. The CDR3 contains 15 residues. The CDR3 coding sequence is TGCGCCAGCAACCATCAACTAGCGGGGACAGATACGCATTATTTT. Translation: CASNHQLAGTDTHYF.

This CDR3 reads CASIASRDRPMNTEAFF. CDR3 in DNA: TGTGCCAGCATCGCCTCCCGGGACAGACCCATGAACACTGAAGCTTTCTTT. The chain couples TRBV7-8 to TRBJ1-1; 7 nucleotides agree with TRBD1. The V segment lost 7 bases and the J segment 0 bases; nucleotides outside the gene matches: 14. CDR3 length: 17 amino acids. Germline V gene lookup returns CDR1 SGHVS and CDR2 FQNEAQ.

This clonotype was found a few times. This sequence joins TRBV20-1 and TRBJ1-3; perhaps TRBD1 as D (5 bases). From germline, CDR1 is DFQATT and CDR2 SNEGSKA (reference sequence). Trimming stripped 1 base from V and 1 base from J, with 23 bases between. This CDR3 has 19 residues. The DNA for the CDR3 is TGCAGTGCTAGAGCCCCTGCGGGGTTGGGGGGTGAATCTGGAAACACCATATATTTT. Translated, it gives CSARAPAGLGGESGNTIYF.

A word on this clonotype: An end of the junction differs from the germline gene, which may be a read error. The genes are TRBV29-1 and TRBJ1-2; D not resolved. The CDR3 has 13 residues. CDR1 and CDR2 (germline): SQVTM, ANQGSEA. The CDR3 protein is CSVEANSGYGYAF. In DNA, the CDR3 is TGCAGCGTTGAGGCCAATAGCGGGTATGGCTACGCCTTC.

In regard to this clonotype: The final CDR3 position lacks the conserved phenylalanine or tryptophan, pointing to a likely read error. This rearrangement joins TRBV6-1 to TRBJ2-5; maybe TRBD2 (5 bases). Germline V gene lookup returns CDR1 MNHNS and CDR2 SASEGT. The CDR3 runs 14 residues. V was pared by 11 bases and J by 1 base, with 17 bases between. The CDR3 here is CACTERTLQETQYV. DNA for the CDR3: TGTGCCTGCACAGAGCGGACCCTCCAAGAGACCCAGTACGTC.

V and J are TRBV12-3 or TRBV12-4 and TRBJ2-7; possibly TRBD2 for D (6 bases). This CDR3 comprises 15 residues. The germline V and J ends were trimmed by 6 bases and 0 bases, with 15 bases remaining between them. The DNA for the CDR3 is TGTGCCAGCAGCCGATCTAGCGCGAACTCCTACGAGCAGTACTTC. It encodes CASSRSSANSYEQYF.

As to this clonotype: An end of the junction differs from the germline gene, which may be a read error. This chain joins TRBV12-3 or TRBV12-4 and TRBJ2-7; weak D call: TRBD2 (6 bases). This CDR3 region has 14 residues. The chain's CDR3 is CVSTSLGLSYEQYF. The CDR3 DNA reads as TGTGTCAGCACCTCATTGGGACTCTCCTACGAGCAGTACTTC.

This clonotype occurred once. Since a much larger clone is just one base distant, this may be a read error. The gene calls are TRBV4-3 and TRBJ2-4, with D hard to call. The CDR3 contains 15 residues. Looked up from germline, CDR1 is LGHNA and CDR2 is YSLEER. CDR3 protein: CANSQDLFDQNIQYF. For the CDR3, the DNA is TGCGCCAACAGCCAAGATCTTTTTGACCAAAACATTCAGTACTTC.

Concerning this clonotype: Here the CDR3 omits its conserved ending phenylalanine or tryptophan, so a read error is the likely source. The limits of the CDR3 on the DNA are not certain, so only TCRdb's listed CDR3 is given. The chain links TRBV20-1 to TRBJ2-1; the table's D call of TRBD1 was not tested on the DNA. The CDR3 contains 15 residues when both ends are counted. Germline lookup yields CDR1 DFQATT and CDR2 SNEGSKA (reference sequence). CDR3 sequence reads: CSVRGKGVIAPKPVI.

The chain is built from TRBV11-3 and TRBJ2-3; no definite D call. The V end lost 11 bases, the J end lost 9 bases, and 21 bases lay between the germline ends. Germline loops: CDR1 SGHNT, CDR2 YENEEA. The CDR3 totals 13 residues. CDR3 region: CAVSRARAETQYF. In DNA, the CDR3 is TGTGCCGTCTCTCGTGCTAGGGCGGAAACGCAGTATTTT.

This clonotype was counted many times. The rearrangement uses TRBV6-6 and TRBJ1-2; the D gene is possibly TRBD1 (5 bases). V lost 7 bases, J lost 2 bases, and 11 bases lay in between. The CDR3 is made up of 13 amino acids. The germline V gene encodes CDR1 MNHNY and CDR2 SVGAGI (reference sequence). This CDR3 is CASTPGQNYGYTF. The CDR3 DNA follows: TGTGCCAGCACCCCGGGGCAGAACTATGGCTACACCTTC.

In the case of this clonotype: One base away lies a much larger clone, so this may be a sequencing read error. The gene calls are TRBV11-1 and TRBJ1-2; the D is unclear. Germline-derived CDR1 and CDR2 are SGHAT and FQDESV (reference sequence). This CDR3 has 14 amino acids. The CDR3 DNA is TGTACCAGCAGCCCTAACAGCGAAAACTATGGCTACACCTTC. Translation gives CTSSPNSENYGYTF.

Of note for this clonotype: A read error is possible here, since a much larger clone lies one base away. J is TRBJ2-1 and V is TRBV29-1, with 12 bases matching TRBD2. The CDR3 covers 16 residues. Per germline, CDR1 SQVTM and CDR2 ANQGSEA. CDR3 residues: CSLEGVTSGRRNEQFF. CDR3 in DNA: TGCAGCCTTGAGGGGGTGACTAGCGGGAGACGCAATGAGCAGTTCTTC.

The chain is built from TRBV5-6 and TRBJ1-5; D is possibly TRBD1 (5 bases). The germline V and J ends were trimmed by 5 bases and 3 bases, with 15 bases remaining between them. Germline V gene sequence: CDR1 SGHDT, CDR2 YYEEEE. The CDR3 runs to 15 residues. The CDR3 here is CASSRGPENNQPQHF. CDR3 DNA sequence: TGTGCCAGCAGTCGGGGACCAGAGAACAATCAGCCCCAGCATTTT.

A word on this clonotype: At one end the junction does not follow the germline gene, possibly because of a read error. This chain connects TRBV4-1 to TRBJ2-3; a possible D gene is TRBD2 (5 bases). This CDR3 has 18 residues. The germline V gene has CDR1 MGHRA and CDR2 YSYEKL. The CDR3 nucleotides read TGCACCAGCAGCCAAGATTGGATAGCGTACACTGGCACAGATACGCAGTATTTT. As protein: CTSSQDWIAYTGTDTQYF.

This clonotype was observed a few times. The germline gene is not matched at one end of the junction; a read error may be the cause. This chain connects TRBV6-5 to TRBJ2-3; 8 nucleotides match TRBD2. This CDR3 is built from 19 residues. From germline, CDR1 is MNHEY and CDR2 SVGAGI. CDR3 sequence: CASSYSMGGGIASTDTRYF. CDR3 coding DNA: TGTGCCAGCAGTTACTCGATGGGCGGGGGGATTGCTAGCACAGATACGCGGTATTTT.

This clonotype was seen ten or more times. The rearrangement joins TRBV12-3 or TRBV12-4 to TRBJ2-3, with 11 bases aligning to TRBD2. Trimming removed 6 bases from V and 2 bases from J; junction bases left unmatched: 7. The CDR3 spans 16 residues. CDR3 nucleotide sequence: TGTGCCAGCAGATCGGGACTAGCGGATAACACAGATACGCAGTATTTT. The encoded protein is CASRSGLADNTDTQYF.

There are many counts of this clonotype. The CDR3 bases are TGTGCCAGCAGCTTGGCGAGGCGGAGCTCCTACGAGCAGTACTTC. This gives the protein CASSLARRSSYEQYF. This chain uses TRBV5-5 with TRBJ2-7; D unresolved. V gave up 0 bases and J gave up 0 bases, with 10 bases separating them. This CDR3 is 15 amino acids long. CDR1 is SGHKS and CDR2 is YYEKEE in the germline V gene (reference sequence).

For this clonotype: A much larger clone differs from this one at a single base, so this may be a read error. As DNA, the CDR3 is TGTGCCTGCAGTTTAAGTGGGGGAGCCTATGGCTACACCTTC. As protein: CACSLSGGAYGYTF. The chain recombines TRBV12-3 or TRBV12-4 with TRBJ1-2, with D maybe TRBD1 (5 bases). There are 14 residues in the CDR3.

About this clonotype: At one end the junction does not follow the germline gene, possibly because of a read error. This chain joins TRBV6-5 and TRBJ2-7; 7 bases are a match to TRBD2. Looked up from germline, CDR1 is MNHEY and CDR2 is SVGAGI. This CDR3 spans 16 amino acids. The CDR3 loop is CASSCSTWGGHYEQYF. The CDR3 DNA is TGTGCCAGCAGTTGCTCGACTTGGGGGGGTCACTACGAGCAATACTTC.

This clonotype was seen just once. Possible read error: a much larger clone is one base away. In DNA form, the CDR3 reads TGTGCCACCCTGGAGACTTCCACCCATGGCTACTCCTTC. It is translated as CATLETSTHGYSF. This chain connects TRBV6-2 or TRBV6-3 to TRBJ1-2; D not resolved. Per the germline V gene, CDR1 is MNHEY and CDR2 is SVGEGT. This CDR3 spans 13 amino acids.

V is TRBV6-5 and J is TRBJ1-1; D remains ambiguous. Per germline, CDR1 MNHEY and CDR2 SVGAGI. Trimming shortened V by 6 bases and J by 12 bases, and 20 bases separated the two germline ends. The CDR3 has 13 residues. The DNA of the CDR3 is TGTGCCAGCAGATTGGAGAGGAACACCGAAACTTTCTTT. Amino acid sequence: CASRLERNTETFF.